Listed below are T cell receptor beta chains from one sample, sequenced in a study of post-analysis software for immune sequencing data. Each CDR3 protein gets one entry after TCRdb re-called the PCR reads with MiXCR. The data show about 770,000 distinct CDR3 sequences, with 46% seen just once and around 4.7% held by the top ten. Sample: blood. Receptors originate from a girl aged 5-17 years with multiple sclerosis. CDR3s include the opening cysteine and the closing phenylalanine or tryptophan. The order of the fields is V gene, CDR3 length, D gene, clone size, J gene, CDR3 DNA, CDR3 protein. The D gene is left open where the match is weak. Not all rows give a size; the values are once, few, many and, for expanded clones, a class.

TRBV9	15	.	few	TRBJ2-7	TGTGCCAGCAGCGTAGGAATTCTGCCATCCGACGAGCAGTACTTC	CASSVGILPSDEQYF
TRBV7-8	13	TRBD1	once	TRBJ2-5	TGTGCCAGCAGCTCCGACAGGGGTTCGGGGCAGTACTTC	CASSSDRGSGQYF
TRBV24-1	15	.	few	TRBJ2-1	TGTGCCACCAGTGATTTTGACAGGACCTACAATGAGCAGTTCTTC	CATSDFDRTYNEQFF
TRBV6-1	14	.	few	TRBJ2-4	TGTGCCAGCAGTGAAGCGTTCCTTACTCCTATTCAGTACTTC	CASSEAFLTPIQYF
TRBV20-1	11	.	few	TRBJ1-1	TGCAGTGCTAGAGAGGGCAGAGAAGCTTTCTTT	CSAREGREAFF
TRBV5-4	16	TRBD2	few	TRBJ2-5	TGTGCCAGCAACTCCGGGGGGACTAGCGGGACAAAGACCCAGTACTTC	CASNSGGTSGTKTQYF
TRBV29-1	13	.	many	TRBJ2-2	TGCAGCGTTGAAGTGGGTAGCACCGGGGAGCTGTTTTTT	CSVEVGSTGELFF
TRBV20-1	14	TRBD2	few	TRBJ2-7	TGCAGTGCTAGACTCGGCGGGAGAGGGTACGAGCAGTACTTC	CSARLGGRGYEQYF
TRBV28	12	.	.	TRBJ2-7	TGTGCCAGCAGTTTCTCAGGTCACGAGCAGTACTTC	CASSFSGHEQYF
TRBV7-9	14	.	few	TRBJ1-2	TGTGCCAGCAGCTTAGAGGGGAGCAGTCGGGGCTACACCTTC	CASSLEGSSRGYTF
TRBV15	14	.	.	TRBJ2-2	TGTGCCACCAGCAGAGTGGGGTTGACCGGGGAGCTGTTTTTT	CATSRVGLTGELFF
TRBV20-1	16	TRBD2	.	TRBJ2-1	TGCAGTGCCGGGACTAGCGGGGTCAGCTCCGACAATGAGCAGTTCTTC	CSAGTSGVSSDNEQFF
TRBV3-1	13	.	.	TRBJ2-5	TGTGCCAGCAGCCAAGTATTCGCAGCTATAATGTACTTC	CASSQVFAAIMYF
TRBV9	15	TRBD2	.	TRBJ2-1	TGTGCCAGCAGCGTAGCGGGAGGGCCTTCGAATGAGCAGTTCTTC	CASSVAGGPSNEQFF
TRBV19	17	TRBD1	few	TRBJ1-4	TGTGCCATCCATATAGGGGCAGGGGGTTCGGCTAATGAAAAACTGTTTTTT	CAIHIGAGGSANEKLFF
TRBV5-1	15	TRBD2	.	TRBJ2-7	TGCGCCAGCGCCCCGGGCGGGCTAGCGGGAAACGAGCAGTACTTC	CASAPGGLAGNEQYF
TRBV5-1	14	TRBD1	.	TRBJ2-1	TGCGCCAGCTACCCGGGGACAGGGGACAATGAGCAGTTCTTC	CASYPGTGDNEQFF
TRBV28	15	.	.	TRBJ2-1	TGTGCCAGCAGTTTGAGCAATCACAGTTACAATGAGCAGTTCTTC	CASSLSNHSYNEQFF
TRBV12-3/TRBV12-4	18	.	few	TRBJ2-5	TGTGCCAGCACCAACAACCCAGGGGGGGCCCCAATTCGGGAGACCCAGTACTTC	CASTNNPGGAPIRETQYF
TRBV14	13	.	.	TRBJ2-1	TGTGCCAGCAGCCAAGCCCCCCGTATCGAGCAGTTCTTC	CASSQAPRIEQFF
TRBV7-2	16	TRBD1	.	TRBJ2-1	TGTGCCAGCAGCTTCGGACAGGGCGGAAAGTACAATGAGCAGTTCTTC	CASSFGQGGKYNEQFF
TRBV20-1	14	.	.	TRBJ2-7	TGCAGTGCTAGAGATCCTAGGAATACCTACGAGCAGTACTTC	CSARDPRNTYEQYF
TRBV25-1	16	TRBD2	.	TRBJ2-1	TGTGCCAGCAGTGCCCTCCCTAGCGGGATTTACAATGAGCAGTTCTTC	CASSALPSGIYNEQFF
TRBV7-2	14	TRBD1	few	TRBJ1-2	TGTGCCAGCAGCTTCGGACAGGGGAACTATGGCTACACCTTC	CASSFGQGNYGYTF
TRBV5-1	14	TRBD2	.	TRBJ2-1	TGCGCCAGCACCAGCGGGAGAGAGGTCCATGAGCAGTTCTTC	CASTSGREVHEQFF
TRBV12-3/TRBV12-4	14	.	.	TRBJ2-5	TGTGCCAGCAGTTTAAGCTGGGTGGGAGAGACCCAGTACTTC	CASSLSWVGETQYF
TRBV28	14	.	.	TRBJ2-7	TGTGCCAGCAATCGTCGGACAAACTCCTACGAGCAGTACTTC	CASNRRTNSYEQYF
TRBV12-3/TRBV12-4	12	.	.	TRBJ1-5	TGTGCCAGCAGCCCACATGGAAGGCCCCAGCATTTT	CASSPHGRPQHF
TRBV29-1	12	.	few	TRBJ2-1	TGCAGCCCTCGAACTAGCATGAATGAGCAGTTCTTC	CSPRTSMNEQFF
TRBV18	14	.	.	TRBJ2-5	TGTGCCAGCTCACCACCGGGGGTCCAAGAGACCCAGTACTTC	CASSPPGVQETQYF
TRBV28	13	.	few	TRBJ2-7	TGTGCCAGCAACCCTTCGGACATCCGCGAGCAGTACTTC	CASNPSDIREQYF
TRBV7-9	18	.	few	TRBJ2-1	TGTGCCAGCAGCACTCCCGGGACTCCCAAGGTACCCTACAATGAGCAGTTCTTC	CASSTPGTPKVPYNEQFF
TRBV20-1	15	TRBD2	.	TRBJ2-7	TGCAGTGCTAGTTTACGGACTAGCGGGAGCTACGAGCAGTACTTC	CSASLRTSGSYEQYF
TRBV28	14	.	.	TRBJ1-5	TGTGCCAGCACGGACCTCAGGGGCAATCAGCCCCAGCATTTT	CASTDLRGNQPQHF
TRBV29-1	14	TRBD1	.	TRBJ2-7	TGCAGCGTTTTCCTCGGGACAGGGGGCGACGAGCAGTACTTC	CSVFLGTGGDEQYF
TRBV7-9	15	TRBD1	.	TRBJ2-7	TGTGCCAGCAGCTCCCCCGACAGGGCGTCCTACGAGCAGTACTTC	CASSSPDRASYEQYF
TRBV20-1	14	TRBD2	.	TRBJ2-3	TGCAGCGCTATGACTAGCGGGGACACAGATACGCAGTATTTT	CSAMTSGDTDTQYF
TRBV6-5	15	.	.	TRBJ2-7	TGTGCCAGCAGTTACTCCGGGGAGGCCTCCTACGAGCAGTACTTC	CASSYSGEASYEQYF
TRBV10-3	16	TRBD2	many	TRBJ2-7	TGTGCCATCAGTGAGGTGGACGAGCGGGATACCTACGAGCAGTACTTC	CAISEVDERDTYEQYF
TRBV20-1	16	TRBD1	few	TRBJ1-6	TGCAGTGCACAATCGGCAGGGGGCGCGTGGAATTCACCCCTCCACTTT	CSAQSAGGAWNSPLHF
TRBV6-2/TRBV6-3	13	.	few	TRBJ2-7	TGTGCCAGCAGTACCGGCGGGACCTACGAGCAGTACTTC	CASSTGGTYEQYF
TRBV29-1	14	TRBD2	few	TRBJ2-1	TGCAGCGTGCTAGCGGGAGCCACCTACAATGAGCAGTTCTTC	CSVLAGATYNEQFF
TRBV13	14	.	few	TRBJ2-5	TGTGCCAGCAGCTTCGACACGTCTCAAGAGACCCAGTACTTC	CASSFDTSQETQYF
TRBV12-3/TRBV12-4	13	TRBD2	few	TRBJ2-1	TGTGCCAGCCGGGAGGTGAGATACAATGAGCAGTTCTTC	CASREVRYNEQFF
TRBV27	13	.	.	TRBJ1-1	TGTGCCAGCAGTTTATTCCAGGGACGGGAGGCTTTCTTT	CASSLFQGREAFF
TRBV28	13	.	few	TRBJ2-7	TGTGCCAGCAGTGCTCGATCCCCCTACGAGCAGTACTTC	CASSARSPYEQYF
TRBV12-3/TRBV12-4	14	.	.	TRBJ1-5	TGTGCCAGCAGCCGGCGGGGAGGCAATCAGCCCCAGCATTTT	CASSRRGGNQPQHF
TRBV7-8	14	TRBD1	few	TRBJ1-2	TGTGCCAGCAGTCTAAACGGACAGGGGGTAGGCTACACCTTC	CASSLNGQGVGYTF
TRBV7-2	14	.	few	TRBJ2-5	TGTGCCAGCAGCTTAGACAGGGCCAAAGAGACCCAGTACTTC	CASSLDRAKETQYF
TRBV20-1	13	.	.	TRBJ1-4	TGCAGTGCCCGAAGCTCAACTAATGAAAAACTGTTTTTT	CSARSSTNEKLFF
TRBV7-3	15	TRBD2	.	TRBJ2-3	TGTGCCAGCAGCTCGTCTAGCGGTTTCACAGATACGCAGTATTTT	CASSSSSGFTDTQYF
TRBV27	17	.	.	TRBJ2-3	TGTGCCAGCGCCCCGGTAGCGGTGGGGGGTAGCACAGATACGCAGTATTTT	CASAPVAVGGSTDTQYF
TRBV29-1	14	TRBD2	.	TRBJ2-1	TGCAGCGTTGAAGGGGCGGGAGCCTACAATGAGCAGTTCTTC	CSVEGAGAYNEQFF
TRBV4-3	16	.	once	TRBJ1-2	TGCGCCAGCAGCCCCAAGGCATTCGGGGGGGACCATGGCTACACCTTC	CASSPKAFGGDHGYTF
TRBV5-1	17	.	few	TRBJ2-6	TGCGCCAGCAGCTTCTCCCATTCCAGGGTTGGGGCCAACGTCCTGACTTTC	CASSFSHSRVGANVLTF